These T cell receptor beta chains were read from a single sample in a study of T cells in Graves' hyperthyroidism and ophthalmopathy. TCRdb re-called the multiplex PCR reads through MiXCR, storing one row per CDR3 protein. The profile shows 270,000 or so distinct CDR3 sequences, about 15% of them singletons. Sequencing was carried out using blood. These receptors all stem from a woman aged 50 to 60 with Graves' hyperthyroidism that later progressed to Graves' ophthalmopathy. The CDR3 runs from the conserved cysteine through the conserved F or W. The D gene is left open where the match is weak. Clone size is given for some rows only: seen once, a few or many times, or a class if the clone is expanded.

TRBJ1-2 | - | TRBV30 | many | CALPGPTNYGYTF | TGTGCCTTGCCGGGACCGACTAACTATGGCTACACCTTC
TRBJ1-2 | TRBD1 | TRBV28 | - | CASSPGQGLYGYTF | TGTGCCAGCAGTCCCGGACAGGGGCTCTATGGCTACACCTTC
TRBJ1-1 | - | TRBV5-6 | - | CASSFRDGGTGAFF | TGTGCCAGCAGCTTCAGGGACGGGGGCACTGGAGCTTTCTTT
TRBJ2-4 | TRBD1 | TRBV28 | many | CASSPMDRGRLAKNIQYF | TGTGCCAGCAGTCCCATGGACAGGGGGCGCCTAGCCAAAAACATTCAGTACTTC
TRBJ1-1 | - | TRBV20-1 | many | CSAFIWGGEAFF | TGCAGTGCTTTTATCTGGGGCGGTGAAGCTTTCTTT
TRBJ2-7 | TRBD2 | TRBV28 | many | CASSFLAGSYEQYF | TGTGCCAGCAGTTTTCTAGCGGGGTCCTACGAGCAGTACTTC
TRBJ2-1 | - | TRBV30 | many | CAWTRLGSGSNEQFF | TGTGCCTGGACCCGACTAGGCTCGGGGAGCAATGAGCAGTTCTTC
TRBJ1-1 | - | TRBV11-3 | - | CASSFGGGMGNTEAFF | TGTGCCAGCAGCTTTGGCGGGGGCATGGGTAACACTGAAGCTTTCTTT
TRBJ1-4 | - | TRBV28 | many | CASSPGQRPEKLFF | TGTGCCAGCAGCCCTGGACAACGCCCTGAAAAACTGTTTTTT
TRBJ2-2 | TRBD2 | TRBV2 | few | CASGGGLAGEITGELFF | TGTGCCAGCGGGGGGGGGCTAGCGGGAGAGATTACCGGGGAGCTGTTTTTT
TRBJ2-3 | TRBD2 | TRBV7-2 | many | CASSLSRGVGTDTQYF | TGTGCCAGCAGCTTAAGTCGGGGGGTGGGCACAGATACGCAGTATTTT
TRBJ1-3 | - | TRBV6-1 | few | CASREYVLGNTIYF | TGTGCCAGCAGGGAATATGTTCTGGGAAACACCATATATTTT
TRBJ2-4 | - | TRBV6-6 | many | CASSYSYGTIQYF | TGTGCCAGCAGTTACTCGTATGGGACCATTCAGTACTTC
TRBJ2-1 | TRBD2 | TRBV20-1 | - | CSASPLGAGGPEQFF | TGCAGTGCTAGCCCTCTAGGAGCGGGAGGCCCTGAGCAGTTCTTC
TRBJ2-7 | - | TRBV15 | few | CATSPEGDSFYEQYF | TGTGCCACCAGCCCCGAAGGTGACTCCTTCTACGAGCAGTACTTC
TRBJ2-6 | - | TRBV10-3 | many | CAISSDTGANVLTF | TGTGCCATCAGCTCAGATACTGGGGCCAACGTCCTGACTTTC
TRBJ2-7 | - | TRBV5-4 | - | CASSFGGPSYEQYF | TGTGCCAGCAGCTTCGGGGGACCTTCCTACGAGCAGTACTTC
TRBJ1-1 | TRBD1 | TRBV19 | - | CASNVHGQGNTEAFF | TGTGCCAGTAACGTACATGGACAGGGGAACACTGAAGCTTTCTTT
TRBJ1-1 | - | TRBV29-1 | - | CSPHPVSDTEAFF | TGCAGCCCGCACCCAGTGTCGGACACTGAGGCTTTCTTT
TRBJ2-4 | - | TRBV15 | - | CATSRAKNIQYF | TGTGCCACCAGCAGAGCCAAAAACATTCAGTACTTC
TRBJ1-1 | - | TRBV30 | many | CAWSSGSGTEAFF | TGTGCCTGGAGTTCTGGGAGTGGCACTGAAGCTTTCTTT
TRBJ1-1 | - | TRBV18 | many | CASSPLKENTEAFF | TGTGCCAGCTCACCATTAAAAGAGAACACTGAAGCTTTCTTT
TRBJ2-4 | - | TRBV10-3 | - | CAISESGPNIAKNIQYF | TGTGCCATCAGTGAGTCCGGACCCAATATAGCCAAAAACATTCAGTACTTC
TRBJ2-5 | - | TRBV28 | - | CASSPIGGQETQYF | TGTGCCAGCAGTCCGATCGGAGGCCAAGAGACCCAGTACTTC
TRBJ1-5 | TRBD1 | TRBV24-1 | many | CATSETGGYSNQPQHF | TGTGCCACCAGTGAAACAGGGGGCTATAGCAATCAGCCCCAGCATTTT
TRBJ2-1 | TRBD1 | TRBV6-1 | - | CASSLTTGQGSNEQFF | TGTGCCAGCAGTCTCACTACGGGACAGGGGTCAAATGAGCAGTTCTTC
TRBJ2-3 | TRBD2 | TRBV12-3/TRBV12-4 | - | CASSLFGTSGTDTQYF | TGTGCCAGCAGTTTATTCGGGACTAGCGGCACAGATACGCAGTATTTT
TRBJ1-4 | - | TRBV5-1 | - | CASSLTVDNEKLFF | TGCGCCAGCAGCCTGACAGTGGATAATGAAAAACTGTTTTTT
TRBJ2-3 | TRBD2 | TRBV6-1 | many | CASSRLAGGATDTQYF | TGTGCCAGCAGTCGACTAGCGGGGGGGGCCACAGATACGCAGTATTTT